The next 27 T cell receptor beta chains were all read from a single sample in a study of T-cell reconstitution after alpha-beta-depleted transplantation in children. Unique molecular identifiers were incorporated into the prepared TCRbeta library. From the PCR reads, TCRdb called clonotypes with MiXCR, one entry per CDR3 protein. The sample lists about 980,000 distinct CDR3 sequences, about 26% seen once, with 28% in the top ten. The sample consisted of PBMCs, mostly from graft donor cells, taken 360 days after TCRalphabeta/CD19-depleted stem cell transplant. The origin of the receptors is a boy younger than two who had a stem cell transplant for SCID, so the T cells may come from the graft donor.

The V gene is TRBV18, the J gene TRBJ2-5; D call uncertain. Germline values: CDR1 KGHSH, CDR2 LQKENI. V lost 2 bases to trimming and J lost 4 bases, with 11 bases between them. The CDR3 contains 14 residues. CDR3 bases: TGTGCCAGCTCACCAGGGATATTGGGAGAGACCCAGTACTTC. Residues: CASSPGILGETQYF.

The chain is built from TRBV29-1 and TRBJ1-1; D may be TRBD1 (6 bases). Germline CDR1 is SQVTM and CDR2 is ANQGSEA. The CDR3 totals 11 residues. V gave up 6 bases and J gave up 6 bases, with 11 bases separating them. Here the CDR3 reads CSVGGASEAFF. The CDR3 DNA sequence: TGCAGCGTAGGGGGGGCCTCTGAAGCTTTCTTT.

The chain combines TRBV6-5 with TRBJ2-7; a possible D gene is TRBD1 (6 bases). This CDR3 contains 14 residues. Germline V lookup: CDR1 MNHEY, CDR2 SVGAGI. Trimming took 2 bases from V and 3 from J, leaving 11 bases between them. This CDR3 reads CASSYTGRVYEQYF. Here the CDR3 DNA reads TGTGCCAGCAGTTACACAGGGAGAGTCTACGAGCAGTACTTC.

The chain links TRBV6-1 to TRBJ1-4, with 8 bases matching TRBD1. There are 15 residues in the CDR3. Germline loops: CDR1 MNHNS, CDR2 SASEGT. With 6 bases clipped from V and 9 bases from J, the junction kept 12 bases outside the gene matches. CDR3 loop: CASSTTGGHAQKLFF. The CDR3 DNA follows: TGTGCCAGCAGCACCACAGGGGGGCATGCCCAAAAACTGTTTTTT.

The chain recombines TRBV20-1 with TRBJ1-5; 9 nucleotides align to TRBD1. V shed 3 bases and J 7 bases; nucleotides not matched to a gene: 10. CDR3 size: 15 residues. Germline CDR1 is DFQATT and CDR2 is SNEGSKA (reference sequence). The CDR3 here is CSASTSDRGNQPQHF. In DNA, the CDR3 is TGCAGTGCTAGTACATCGGACAGGGGAAACCAGCCCCAGCATTTT.

This rearrangement joins TRBV10-1 to TRBJ2-1; 15 positions match TRBD2. Germline lookup yields CDR1 WNHNN and CDR2 SYGVQD (reference sequence). The CDR3 consists of 17 residues. The junction had 10 bases not matched to a gene; V was cut back by 6 bases and J by 7 bases. In DNA form, the CDR3 reads TGCGCCAGCAGCGCCGGACTAGCGGGGGGGCGGTGGAATGAGCAGTTCTTC. It yields the protein CASSAGLAGGRWNEQFF.

This chain uses TRBV4-1 with TRBJ2-1, with 13 positions matching TRBD2. CDR1 is MGHRA, CDR2 YSYEKL, per germline. The junction had 10 bases not matched to a gene; V was cut back by 10 bases and J by 7 bases. CDR3 length: 15 amino acids. The CDR3, as DNA: TGCGCCATGAGTGCGGGACTAGCGGGGCAGAATGAGCAGTTCTTC. It yields the protein CAMSAGLAGQNEQFF.

On this clonotype itself: A much larger clone lies one base from this, so it may be a read error. The rearrangement joins TRBV7-6 to TRBJ2-3, with D uncertain. CDR1 and CDR2 (germline): SGHVS, FNYEAQ. The CDR3 runs 13 residues. This CDR3 is CASSLEHTYTQYF. CDR3 DNA: TGTGCCAGCAGCTTAGAGCACACATATACGCAGTATTTT. Together with reference TRBV7-6 and TRBJ2-3, the CDR3 gives the full variable domain: GAGVSQSPRYKVTKRGQDVALRCDPISGHVSLYWYRQALGQGPEFLTYFNYEAQQDKSGLPNDRFSAERPEGSISTLTIQRTEQRDSAMYRCASSLEHTYTQYFGPGTRLTVL.

The genes are TRBV20-1 and TRBJ2-1, with 14 bases matching TRBD2. J was trimmed by 8 bases and V by 1 base; bases with no gene match: 7. The CDR3 has 16 residues. In germline, CDR1 is DFQATT, CDR2 SNEGSKA (reference sequence). The chain's CDR3 is CSARVGLAGAGDEQFF. CDR3 sequence (DNA): TGCAGTGCTAGAGTGGGACTAGCGGGGGCCGGGGATGAGCAGTTCTTC.

This clonotype occurred a few times. The chain combines TRBV5-1 with TRBJ2-3; 9 nucleotides agree with TRBD2. CDR1 and CDR2 from the germline V gene are SGHRS and YFSETQ. The CDR3 has 16 residues. V shed 5 bases, J shed 3 bases, and the junction held 10 bases outside the gene matches. The CDR3 DNA is TGCGCCAGCAGTTCAGAAGCGGGGGGTCCGACAGATACGCAGTATTTT. This sequence encodes CASSSEAGGPTDTQYF.

This rearrangement joins TRBV5-1 to TRBJ2-1; TRBD2 agrees at 15 bases. With V trimmed by 3 bases and J by 12 bases, 7 bases remained unmatched. Germline CDR1 is SGHRS and CDR2 is YFSETQ. This CDR3 has 15 amino acids. The DNA of the CDR3 is TGCGCCAGCAGCTCGTTCGGGACTAGCGGGGGGTTGCAGTTCTTC. Its translation: CASSSFGTSGGLQFF.

The sample holds a few counts of this clonotype. The chain links TRBV28 to TRBJ2-1; no clear D gene. Deletions cut 4 bases from V and 6 bases from J, with 13 bases between. The CDR3 runs to 14 residues. Germline CDR1 and CDR2: MDHEN and SYDVKM. CDR3 sequence reads: CASSSTTLGNEQFF. Written as DNA, the CDR3 is TGTGCCAGCAGTTCCACCACCTTGGGCAATGAGCAGTTCTTC.

This CDR3 is CASSYRDVSPYEQYF. The CDR3, as DNA: TGCGCCAGCAGCTACCGGGACGTCTCCCCCTACGAGCAGTACTTC. The rearrangement links TRBV5-1 to TRBJ2-7; D possibly uses TRBD1 or TRBD2 (5 bases each). The length of the CDR3 is 15 residues. Germline CDR1 reads SGHRS; CDR2 reads YFSETQ. Trimming pared 3 bases from V and 2 bases from J, leaving 15 bases between. Drawing the rest from reference TRBV5-1 and TRBJ2-7, the complete variable domain is KAGVTQTPRYLIKTRGQQVTLSCSPISGHRSVSWYQQTPGQGLQFLFEYFSETQRNKGNFPGRFSGRQFSNSRSEMNVSTLELGDSALYLCASSYRDVSPYEQYFGPGTRLTVT.

The chain couples TRBV20-1 to TRBJ2-5; 8 nucleotides align to TRBD2. The length of the CDR3 is 15 residues. With 6 bases clipped from V and 1 base from J, the junction kept 10 bases outside the gene matches. Germline CDR1 is DFQATT and CDR2 is SNEGSKA (reference sequence). The CDR3 region is CSALVVAGPQETQYF. In nucleotides, the CDR3 is TGCAGTGCCCTCGTAGTAGCGGGGCCCCAAGAGACCCAGTACTTC.

V usage is TRBV7-8 and J usage is TRBJ1-4; possible D gene TRBD1, 5 bases. The CDR3 sequence is 16 residues long. V was trimmed by 1 base and J by 1 base, leaving 10 bases between them. Germline CDR1 reads SGHVS; CDR2 reads FQNEAQ. For the CDR3, the DNA is TGTGCCAGCAGCTTAGAGGGAGGGGTAACTAATGAAAAACTGTTTTTT. Translating it yields CASSLEGGVTNEKLFF.

The chain couples TRBV5-1 to TRBJ2-7; 9 bases are a match to TRBD1. The CDR3 sequence is 15 residues long. Per the germline V gene, CDR1 is SGHRS and CDR2 is YFSETQ. Losses at the gene ends were 0 bases for V and 5 bases for J; bases not matched to a gene: 6. The CDR3 bases are TGCGCCAGCAGCTTGGCCGGTACAGGGGGCCACGAGCAGTACTTC. It translates to CASSLAGTGGHEQYF.

The chain carries TRBV7-8 and TRBJ2-7; D is possibly TRBD2 (7 bases). Germline CDR1 reads SGHVS; CDR2 reads FQNEAQ. Trimming stripped 4 bases from V and 5 bases from J, with 9 bases between. CDR3 length equals 12 residues. CDR3 sequence: CASSSGGHEQYF. The CDR3, as DNA: TGTGCCAGCAGCTCGGGGGGCCACGAGCAGTACTTC.

The rearrangement uses TRBV25-1 and TRBJ1-2; D not certain. The V gene's germline CDR1 is MGHDK and CDR2 SYGVNS. This CDR3 comprises 15 residues. V shed 1 base and J shed 2 bases, with 11 bases lying between them. The CDR3 nucleotides are TGTGCCAGCAGTGAATTAAAGGGAAAGAACTATGGCTACACCTTC. It translates to CASSELKGKNYGYTF.

This clonotype was seen just once. V is TRBV27 and J is TRBJ1-6, with a tentative D call TRBD1 (5 bases). There are 17 residues in the CDR3. Germline V CDR1 and CDR2: MNHEY, SMNVEV (reference sequence). V lost 6 bases, J lost 1 base, and 16 bases lay in between. The CDR3 DNA sequence: TGTGCCAGCAGACGAGGATCTCAGGGTTCCTATAATTCACCCCTCCACTTT. Residues: CASRRGSQGSYNSPLHF.

This clonotype came up a few times. The chain is built from TRBV5-1 and TRBJ2-7; possible D gene TRBD1, 6 bases. V was trimmed by 4 bases and J by 3 bases, leaving 17 bases between them. Germline assignment: CDR1 SGHRS and CDR2 YFSETQ. This CDR3 contains 15 residues. CDR3 bases: TGCGCCAGCAGCCTTCCGTCCCACAGGGTCTACGAGCAGTACTTC. Protein product: CASSLPSHRVYEQYF.

CDR3 in amino acids: CASSQGTGGGYNEQFF. The CDR3 DNA is TGCGCCAGCAGCCAAGGGACAGGGGGAGGATACAATGAGCAGTTCTTC. The V and J genes are TRBV4-3 and TRBJ2-1, with TRBD1 matching 10 bases. Looked up from germline, CDR1 is LGHNA and CDR2 is YSLEER. CDR3 length: 16 amino acids. V trimming: 1 base; J trimming: 4 bases; junction bases outside the gene matches: 4.

This clonotype has a handful of counts. V gene TRBV20-1 combines with J gene TRBJ2-1; possible D gene TRBD2, 6 bases. The V end lost 2 bases, the J end lost 4 bases, and 12 bases lay between the germline ends. Looked up from germline, CDR1 is DFQATT and CDR2 is SNEGSKA (reference sequence). The CDR3 loop spans 14 amino acids. The CDR3, as DNA: TGCAGTGCTAGAAATCCCCTAGCGTACAATGAGCAGTTCTTC. Amino acids: CSARNPLAYNEQFF.

This clonotype occurred a few times. The chain couples TRBV2 to TRBJ2-1; no definite D call. V was cut by 5 bases and J by 11 bases, with 16 bases left in between. CDR1 and CDR2 from the germline V gene are SNHLY and FYNNEI. The CDR3 is 13 amino acids. The CDR3 DNA follows: TGTGCCAGCAGTTGGCTTGTTACAATGAAGCAGTTCTTC. The encoded protein is CASSWLVTMKQFF.

The chain uses TRBV27 and TRBJ2-5; TRBD1 aligns across 7 bases. Trimming cost V 5 bases and J 3 bases; bases outside gene matches: 6. Per the germline V gene, CDR1 is MNHEY and CDR2 is SMNVEV (reference sequence). The length of the CDR3 is 14 residues. The CDR3 loop reads CASSRLTGEETQYF. Written as DNA, the CDR3 is TGTGCCAGCAGTAGGCTTACAGGGGAAGAGACCCAGTACTTC.

The chain joins TRBV20-1 to TRBJ2-3; 7 bases agree with TRBD2. The V and J ends lost 5 bases and 3 bases, in that order; junction bases with no gene match: 11. CDR1 is DFQATT, CDR2 SNEGSKA, per germline (reference sequence). CDR3 length equals 15 residues. CDR3: CSAGDVAGSTDTQYF. CDR3 bases: TGCAGTGCTGGGGACGTAGCGGGTTCAACAGATACGCAGTATTTT.

This clonotype turned up a few times. Here the CDR3 reads CATSRHGPSSISNQPQHF. For the CDR3, the DNA is TGTGCCACCAGCAGACATGGCCCCTCGTCCATTAGCAATCAGCCCCAGCATTTT. The V gene is TRBV15, the J gene TRBJ1-5, with unresolved D. Germline V CDR1 and CDR2: LNHNV, YYDKDF (reference sequence). V lost 2 bases, J lost 0 bases, and 17 bases lay in between. The CDR3 covers 18 residues.

This clonotype was observed a single time. The rearrangement joins TRBV3-1 to TRBJ2-3; D unclear. The CDR3 covers 14 residues. In germline, CDR1 is LGHDT, CDR2 YNNKEL (reference sequence). Trimming removed 3 bases at V and 0 bases at J, with 7 bases between. Here the CDR3 reads CASSQVISTDTQYF. The CDR3 nucleotides read TGTGCCAGCAGCCAGGTTATTAGCACAGATACGCAGTATTTT.